This entry features one T cell receptor (beta chain) sequence. This sample stems from a study of cytomegalovirus exposure and HLA in healthy donors. Across the whole study: Earlier findings included roughly 120 million unique TCR beta sequences obtained from 150 million to 200 million T cells.

This CDR3 has 14 amino acids. Germline values: CDR1 SGDLS, CDR2 YYNGEE. V lost 2 bases to trimming and J lost 3 bases, with 12 bases between them. 60 Vbeta and 13 Jbeta primers were used in PCR. The assay was immunoSEQ multiplex PCR, and TCRdb's table has in-frame clones only and misses some. The sample yields 150,000 to 250,000 clones, roughly 85% seen once. Material for sequencing was PBMCs. The source is a woman aged 25-40 years in good health and CMV-seropositive. The chain couples TRBV9 to TRBJ2-7; TRBD2 might be the D (5 bases). The CDR3 nucleotides read TGTGCCAGCAGCGTGAGCGGAGCTGGCTACGAGCAGTACTTC. Its translation: CASSVSGAGYEQYF.